Below, 15 T cell receptor beta chains from the same sample are listed, as sequenced in a study of healthy donors' naive CD4 and CD8 T cells. A linear amplification protocol produced the TCR libraries from around 0.55 ug of total RNA. Using its own MiXCR run on the reads, TCRdb lists one record per CDR3 protein. This sample carries roughly 200,000 distinct CDR3 sequences, around three quarters of them seen once, and the ten largest clones take roughly 2.4%. The sample comprised naive CD4+ and CD8+ T cells sorted from blood, pooled from several donors. These receptors all come from a pool of human donors in good health; the sample pools cells from several healthy donors.

This chain connects TRBV15 to TRBJ2-7; D call uncertain. CDR3 size: 15 residues. In germline, CDR1 is LNHNV, CDR2 YYDKDF (reference sequence). V gave up 1 base and J gave up 3 bases, with 13 bases separating them. In DNA, the CDR3 is TGTGCCACCAGCAGAGCCAGGTCCACAGTCTACGAGCAGTACTTC. It yields the protein CATSRARSTVYEQYF.

The V gene is TRBV6-5, the J gene TRBJ1-5; maybe TRBD1 (5 bases). V was shortened by 0 bases and J by 7 bases, with 10 bases between the two germline ends. The CDR3 length is 14 residues. Germline V gene sequence: CDR1 MNHEY, CDR2 SVGAGI. Here the CDR3 reads CASSYSSGFQPQHF. The CDR3 DNA reads as TGTGCCAGCAGTTACTCGTCAGGGTTCCAGCCCCAGCATTTT.

For this clonotype: A read error may produce the germline difference seen at one junction end. Here the CDR3 DNA reads TGCGCCAGCGGCCATCCCCGAGGGCGGGAGGAAGGAGAGACCCAGTACTTC. Translation gives CASGHPRGREEGETQYF. The genes are TRBV4-1 and TRBJ2-5, with TRBD2 matching 8 bases. This CDR3 has 17 amino acids. Germline V gene sequence: CDR1 MGHRA, CDR2 YSYEKL.

This clonotype was observed a few times. The genes are TRBV6-6 and TRBJ2-2, with D possibly matching TRBD1 (6 bases). The ends were cut back, 5 bases at V and 0 bases at J, with 13 bases in the middle. CDR3 length: 16 amino acids. Germline-derived CDR1 and CDR2 are MNHNY and SVGAGI (reference sequence). The CDR3 DNA sequence: TGTGCCAGCAGTCCGCAGGGGTACGCGAACACCGGGGAGCTGTTTTTT. Its protein product is CASSPQGYANTGELFF.

The chain joins TRBV5-5 to TRBJ1-1; D perhaps matches TRBD1 (6 bases). V lost 4 bases and J lost 5, with 15 bases in between. The CDR3 consists of 14 residues. From germline, CDR1 is SGHKS and CDR2 YYEKEE (reference sequence). In DNA, the CDR3 is TGTGCCAGCAGCGCACGGGACATCCGAACTGAAGCTTTCTTT. Amino acid sequence: CASSARDIRTEAFF.

CDR3 in amino acids: CASSPPETYEQYV. DNA of the CDR3: TGTGCCAGCTCACCACCAGAGACCTACGAGCAGTACGTC. The chain couples TRBV18 to TRBJ2-7, with D uncertain. The germline gives CDR1 KGHSH, CDR2 LQKENI. The CDR3 length is 13 residues. V lost 0 bases, J lost 2 bases, and 5 bases lay in between.

The chain couples TRBV30 to TRBJ2-7, with D perhaps assigned TRBD1 or TRBD2 (5 bases each). The CDR3 has 14 residues. Germline CDR1 is GTSNPN and CDR2 is SVGIG (reference sequence). Trimming stripped 3 bases from V and 2 bases from J, with 14 bases between. In DNA form, the CDR3 reads TGTGCCTGGAGAAAGGGGAGACAGACCTACGAGCAGTACTTC. Amino acid sequence: CAWRKGRQTYEQYF.

The chain employs TRBV30 and TRBJ1-5; D is undetermined. Germline loops: CDR1 GTSNPN, CDR2 SVGIG (reference sequence). Trimming shortened V by 0 bases and J by 5 bases, and 8 bases separated the two germline ends. The CDR3 runs to 13 residues. As DNA, the CDR3 is TGTGCCTGGAGTGTAGGACGAGATCAGCCCCAGCATTTT. This sequence encodes CAWSVGRDQPQHF.

The V gene is TRBV30, the J gene TRBJ2-1; possibly TRBD1 or TRBD2 for D (5 bases each). Germline V gene data show CDR1 as GTSNPN and CDR2 as SVGIG (reference sequence). CDR3 length: 15 amino acids. V lost 0 bases, J lost 7 bases, and 16 bases lay in between. CDR3 DNA: TGTGCCTGGAGTGTACAGTCGGGACGTCGTAATGAGCAGTTCTTC. Its translation: CAWSVQSGRRNEQFF.

DNA for the CDR3: TGTGCCAGCATAGGGTCGGGACGGACCTTCGGTAACACTGAAGCTTTCTTT. Its protein is CASIGSGRTFGNTEAFF. The chain has TRBV6-5 and TRBJ1-1; possible D gene TRBD1, 5 bases. CDR3 length equals 17 residues. Trimming left V 7 bases short and J 2 bases short, with 23 bases between. Germline V gives CDR1 MNHEY, CDR2 SVGAGI.

This chain joins TRBV29-1 and TRBJ2-5; D remains unclear. Trimming cost V 5 bases and J 4 bases, with 8 bases left between them. The CDR3 sequence is 11 residues long. CDR1 SQVTM and CDR2 ANQGSEA come from the germline V gene. Here the CDR3 DNA reads TGCAGCGTTTTACATCGAGAGACCCAGTACTTC. This encodes CSVLHRETQYF.

The count of this clonotype is one. The chain recombines TRBV7-6 with TRBJ2-1; maybe TRBD1 (5 bases). The CDR3 is 14 amino acids. The germline gives CDR1 SGHVS, CDR2 FNYEAQ. V gave up 3 bases and J gave up 8 bases, with 14 bases separating them. CDR3 bases: TGTGCCAGCAGCTTGACCAGGGCCGTTCATGAGCAGTTCTTC. Translation gives CASSLTRAVHEQFF.

V and J are TRBV10-3 and TRBJ2-1; D is perhaps TRBD2 (7 bases). Germline values: CDR1 ENHRY, CDR2 SYGVKD. The CDR3 length is 15 residues. Trimming left V 6 bases short and J 3 bases short, with 15 bases between. The chain's CDR3 is CAIRGGGGIYNEQFF. DNA for the CDR3: TGTGCCATCAGGGGAGGGGGAGGGATCTACAATGAGCAGTTCTTC.

The chain is built from TRBV29-1 and TRBJ1-1, with a tentative D call TRBD1 (6 bases). V lost 6 bases to trimming and J lost 3 bases, with 14 bases between them. CDR3 length: 13 amino acids. The V gene's germline CDR1 is SQVTM and CDR2 ANQGSEA. CDR3: CSVENRADTEAFF. The CDR3 coding sequence is TGCAGCGTGGAGAACAGGGCGGACACTGAAGCTTTCTTT. Supplemented by reference TRBV29-1 and TRBJ1-1, the full variable domain reads SAVISQKPSRDICQRGTSLTIQCQVDSQVTMMFWYRQQPGQSLTLIATANQGSEATYESGFVIDKFPISRPNLTFSTLTVSNMSPEDSSIYLCSVENRADTEAFFGQGTRLTVV.

CDR3 DNA: TGTGCCACCAGCACCCGGACAGGGTCCTACGAGCAGTACTTC. Amino acids: CATSTRTGSYEQYF. V is TRBV15 and J is TRBJ2-7; 8 bases are a match to TRBD1. V dropped 4 bases and J dropped 1; count of bases not matched to a gene: 3. Germline CDR1 LNHNV, CDR2 YYDKDF (reference sequence). CDR3 length: 14 residues.